This T cell receptor (beta chain) was captured in a study of cytomegalovirus exposure and HLA in healthy donors. Overall study results and limits: The investigators catalogued 150 to 200 TCR beta chains as cytomegalovirus-associated. Analysis was carried out at a later point, and it linked a missense DCLRE1C variant to TCR beta V- and J-gene trimming.

Each donor's status was that of a healthy bone marrow donor. The primer mix had 60 Vbeta and 13 Jbeta primers. Libraries were prepared by immunoSEQ multiplex PCR; TCRdb keeps only in-frame clonotypes and omits some of them. The table includes 180,000 or so clones, roughly 79% detected once. In germline, CDR1 is SGHVS, CDR2 FNYEAQ. This CDR3 has 12 residues. The V segment lost 5 bases and the J segment 14 bases; nucleotides outside the gene matches: 10. Regarding this clone: Its specificity is not known.

Sequencing used PBMCs. This TCR was sampled from a man aged 50 or older in good health and CMV-seropositive. V and J are TRBV7-6 and TRBJ2-3, with 7 bases lining up with TRBD1. The CDR3 protein is CASSRDQGVAYF. CDR3 in DNA: TGTGCCAGCAGCCGAGACCAGGGGGTTGCGTATTTT.